These T cell receptor beta chains were read from a single sample in a study of blood T cells in healthy people across ages. Each CDR3 protein is one row after TCRdb ran MiXCR on the 5' RACE reads. The sample lists about 810,000 distinct CDR3 sequences, roughly 40% occurring once. The sequencing sample was made of blood. The receptors derive from a man between 18 and 29 years old in good health. Both conserved end residues are part of each CDR3. The D gene is left open where the match is weak. Part of the rows lack a size; the others show once, few, many or a class for expanded clones.

18 TRBJ1-6 TRBV19 TRBD1 few CAGLRETGGASYNSPLHF TGTGCCGGCCTCCGTGAGACAGGGGGGGCCTCCTATAATTCACCCCTCCACTTT
13 TRBJ1-4 TRBV20-1 NA many CSASRDWNEKLFF TGCAGTGCTAGCCGGGACTGGAATGAAAAACTGTTTTTT
13 TRBJ2-7 TRBV12-3/TRBV12-4 TRBD1 NA CASRGQGASEQYF TGTGCCAGCAGAGGACAGGGGGCGAGCGAGCAGTACTTC
18 TRBJ1-6 TRBV20-1 NA few CSARVGGRPSSYNSPLHF TGCAGTGCTAGAGTCGGAGGCAGGCCCAGCTCCTATAATTCACCCCTCCACTTT
14 TRBJ1-2 TRBV5-1 NA NA CASSPRDGNYGYTF TGCGCCAGCAGCCCTCGGGACGGAAACTATGGCTACACCTTC
14 TRBJ2-3 TRBV7-9 NA NA CASITGASTDTQYF TGTGCCAGCATCACCGGGGCTAGCACAGATACGCAGTATTTT
15 TRBJ2-5 TRBV28 NA NA CASSTRTSPWGTQYF TGTGCCAGCAGTACGAGGACATCCCCGTGGGGGACCCAGTACTTC
16 TRBJ2-3 TRBV3-1 TRBD2 NA CASSQELAGLTDTQYF TGTGCCAGCAGCCAAGAGTTAGCGGGACTCACAGATACGCAGTATTTT
11 TRBJ1-6 TRBV20-1 TRBD1 NA CSAPTGQRPHF TGCAGTGCGCCGACAGGGCAGAGACCCCACTTT
14 TRBJ2-1 TRBV15 NA many CATSPTISYNEQFF TGTGCCACCTCACCTACCATCTCCTACAATGAGCAGTTCTTC
17 TRBJ2-3 TRBV5-6 TRBD1 many CASSSGQGRTATDTQYF TGTGCCAGCAGCTCCGGACAGGGGCGAACCGCCACAGATACGCAGTATTTT
17 TRBJ1-4 TRBV4-1 NA few CASSQDAGVSTNEKLFF TGCGCCAGCAGCCAAGATGCAGGTGTCTCAACTAATGAAAAACTGTTTTTT
15 TRBJ1-5 TRBV20-1 TRBD1 few CSARTGTGPNQPQHF TGCAGTGCTAGGACCGGGACAGGGCCAAATCAGCCCCAGCATTTT
13 TRBJ2-1 TRBV4-2 NA few CASSPYWGDEQFF TGTGCCAGCAGCCCTTACTGGGGCGATGAGCAGTTCTTC
13 TRBJ1-1 TRBV29-1 NA NA CSVPGRPRVEAFF TGCAGCGTCCCGGGCCGGCCGAGGGTTGAAGCTTTCTTT
17 TRBJ2-1 TRBV4-2 TRBD2 NA CASSPSVPAGVQGSRFF TGTGCCAGCAGCCCTTCGGTGCCAGCGGGAGTGCAGGGATCTAGGTTCTTC
11 TRBJ2-7 TRBV24-1 NA NA CATSEGYEQYF TGTGCCACCAGTGAGGGGTACGAGCAGTACTTC
13 TRBJ2-1 TRBV3-1 NA NA CASTLTEGNEQFF TGTGCCAGCACTCTGACTGAGGGCAATGAGCAGTTCTTC
15 TRBJ2-1 TRBV4-3 NA NA CASSQDLSDGDEQFF TGCGCCAGCAGCCAAGACCTAAGCGATGGAGATGAGCAGTTCTTC
13 TRBJ1-1 TRBV9 NA NA CASSVSGSTEAFF TGTGCCAGCAGCGTGTCAGGGAGCACTGAAGCTTTCTTT
15 TRBJ2-7 TRBV9 TRBD2 NA CASSVEPSGRYEQYF TGTGCCAGCAGCGTAGAACCTAGCGGCCGCTACGAGCAGTACTTC
17 TRBJ2-3 TRBV5-1 TRBD1 few CASSLFFGTGGKNTQYF TGCGCCAGCAGCTTGTTCTTTGGGACAGGGGGCAAGAATACGCAGTATTTT
13 TRBJ1-2 TRBV7-9 NA NA CASSPSGLAGYTF TGTGCCAGCAGCCCGTCCGGTTTGGCTGGCTACACCTTC
14 TRBJ2-3 TRBV30 NA NA CAWSVRRGTDTQYF TGTGCCTGGAGTGTACGGCGGGGCACAGATACGCAGTATTTT
13 TRBJ2-7 TRBV5-1 NA NA CASSDGRGSEQYF TGCGCCAGCAGCGATGGTCGGGGGAGCGAGCAGTACTTC
14 TRBJ1-2 TRBV12-3/TRBV12-4 NA many CASSFLSANYGYTF TGTGCCAGCAGTTTTTTGTCCGCCAACTATGGCTACACCTTC
14 TRBJ1-1 TRBV20-1 NA few CSAREAGDAREAFF TGCAGTGCTAGAGAGGCAGGGGACGCTAGAGAAGCTTTCTTT
14 TRBJ2-3 TRBV7-2 NA many CASSLRLSTDTQYF TGTGCCAGCAGCCTCCGACTCAGCACAGATACGCAGTATTTT
13 TRBJ2-5 TRBV28 NA NA CASSRVPQETQYF TGTGCCAGCAGTCGGGTCCCCCAAGAGACCCAGTACTTC
14 TRBJ2-1 TRBV11-2 TRBD2 NA CASSRDYSYNEQFF TGTGCCAGCAGCCGGGACTACTCCTACAATGAGCAGTTCTTC
14 TRBJ1-1 TRBV12-3/TRBV12-4 NA NA CASSLGGAGSEAFF TGTGCCAGCAGTCTCGGAGGGGCAGGATCTGAAGCTTTCTTT
14 TRBJ2-7 TRBV7-2 NA NA CASSPGGGIYEQYF TGTGCCAGCAGCCCAGGGGGGGGGATCTACGAGCAGTACTTC
12 TRBJ2-1 TRBV5-1 NA NA CARSRDYNEQFF TGCGCCAGAAGTCGGGACTACAATGAGCAGTTCTTC
12 TRBJ2-5 TRBV20-1 NA NA CSSRDLAPEQYF TGCAGTTCTAGAGATCTAGCCCCAGAGCAGTACTTC
15 TRBJ1-2 TRBV6-6 TRBD1 NA CASRPHADRSHGYTF TGTGCCAGCAGACCGCACGCGGACAGGTCCCATGGCTACACCTTC
14 TRBJ1-2 TRBV20-1 NA NA CSATPLTGNYGYTF TGCAGTGCTACACCTCTTACAGGGAACTATGGCTACACCTTC